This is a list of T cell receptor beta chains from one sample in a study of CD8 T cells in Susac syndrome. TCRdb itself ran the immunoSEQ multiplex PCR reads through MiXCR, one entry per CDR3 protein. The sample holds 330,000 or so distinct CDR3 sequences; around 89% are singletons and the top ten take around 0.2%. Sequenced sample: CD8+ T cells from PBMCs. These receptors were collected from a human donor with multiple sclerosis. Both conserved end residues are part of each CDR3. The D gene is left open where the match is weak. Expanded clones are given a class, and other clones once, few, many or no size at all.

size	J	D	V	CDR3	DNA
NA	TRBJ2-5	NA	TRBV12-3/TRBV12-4	CASSGLTGTGGSKTSGKEETQYF	TGTGCCAGCAGTGGCCTTACGGGGACAGGGGGCAGTAAGACTAGCGGGAAGGAAGAGACCCAGTACTTC
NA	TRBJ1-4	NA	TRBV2	CASSGLAATNEKLFF	TGTGCCAGCAGTGGACTGGCAGCAACTAATGAAAAACTGTTTTTT
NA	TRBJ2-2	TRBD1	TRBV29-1	CSVADRAPGGELFF	TGCAGCGTTGCCGACAGGGCCCCTGGAGGGGAGCTGTTTTTT
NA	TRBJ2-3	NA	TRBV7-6	CASSLADPDTQYF	TGTGCCAGCAGCTTAGCCGATCCGGATACGCAGTATTTT
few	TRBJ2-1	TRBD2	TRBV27	CASSSGTSGYNEQFF	TGTGCCAGCAGTTCCGGGACTAGCGGATACAATGAGCAGTTCTTC
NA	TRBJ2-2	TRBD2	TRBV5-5	CASSLGPGGPGELFF	TGTGCCAGCAGCTTGGGACCGGGGGGGCCCGGGGAGCTGTTTTTT
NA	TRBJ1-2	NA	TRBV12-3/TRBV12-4	CASSFSIGYTF	TGTGCCAGCAGTTTCTCCATTGGCTACACCTTC
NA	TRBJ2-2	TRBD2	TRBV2	CASGWTSGAINTGELFF	TGTGCCAGCGGTTGGACTAGCGGGGCTATAAACACCGGGGAGCTGTTTTTT
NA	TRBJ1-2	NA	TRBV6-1	CASSDGAGYTF	TGTGCCAGCAGTGACGGGGCCGGCTACACCTTC
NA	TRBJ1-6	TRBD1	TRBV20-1	CSARGGQGGESSPLHF	TGCAGTGCTAGAGGGGGACAGGGGGGAGAGAGCTCACCCCTCCACTTT
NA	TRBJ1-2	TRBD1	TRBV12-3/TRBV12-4	CASRGTDYGYTF	TGTGCCAGCAGAGGGACAGACTATGGCTACACCTTC
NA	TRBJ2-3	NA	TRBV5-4	CASSLSGVTQYF	TGTGCCAGCAGCTTGAGCGGAGTTACGCAGTATTTT
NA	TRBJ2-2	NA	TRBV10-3	CAISSRDEAGELFF	TGTGCCATCAGTTCCAGGGATGAGGCCGGGGAGCTGTTTTTT
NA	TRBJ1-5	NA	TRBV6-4	CASSESAGENNQPQHF	TGTGCCAGCAGTGAATCGGCAGGTGAGAACAATCAGCCCCAGCATTTT
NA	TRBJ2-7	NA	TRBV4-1	CASSQGQGLGEQYF	TGCGCCAGCAGCCAAGGACAGGGACTGGGCGAGCAGTACTTC
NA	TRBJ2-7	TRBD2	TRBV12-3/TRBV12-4	CASSLQLAGVEQYF	TGTGCCAGCAGTTTGCAGCTCGCGGGAGTCGAGCAGTACTTC
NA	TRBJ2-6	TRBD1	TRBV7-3	CASSLTGLAGANVLTF	TGTGCCAGCAGCTTGACAGGGTTGGCCGGGGCCAACGTCCTGACTTTC
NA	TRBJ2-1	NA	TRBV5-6	CASSPLRGPVSYNEQFF	TGTGCCAGCAGCCCATTGAGAGGGCCTGTCTCCTACAATGAGCAGTTCTTC
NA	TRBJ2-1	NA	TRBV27	CASRNGATDLYNEQFF	TGTGCCAGCAGAAACGGGGCCACCGACCTTTACAATGAGCAGTTCTTC
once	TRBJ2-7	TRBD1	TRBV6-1	CAIRTGGFSPYEQYF	TGTGCCATCCGGACAGGGGGCTTTTCTCCCTACGAGCAGTACTTC
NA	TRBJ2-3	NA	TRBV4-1	CASKFRGEGTDTQYF	TGCGCCAGCAAATTTCGCGGGGAGGGCACAGATACGCAGTATTTT
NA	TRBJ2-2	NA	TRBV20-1	CSAHITGTGELFF	TGCAGTGCCCACATAACTGGGACCGGGGAGCTGTTTTTT
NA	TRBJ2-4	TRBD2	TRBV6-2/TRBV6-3	CASSYLGLAEAKNIQYF	TGTGCCAGCAGTTACCTGGGACTAGCGGAAGCCAAAAACATTCAGTACTTC
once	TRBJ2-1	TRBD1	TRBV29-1	CSVEGQGAGNEQFF	TGCAGCGTTGAGGGGCAGGGGGCGGGAAATGAGCAGTTCTTC
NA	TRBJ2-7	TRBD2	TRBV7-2	CASSYPGLSYEQYF	TGTGCCAGCAGCTATCCGGGACTATCCTACGAGCAGTACTTC
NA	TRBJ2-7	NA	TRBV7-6	CASSLNRDTYGEQYF	TGTGCCAGCAGCTTAAACAGGGACACCTACGGCGAGCAGTACTTC
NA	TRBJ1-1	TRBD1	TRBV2	CASSATGVNTEAFF	TGTGCCAGCAGTGCGACAGGGGTGAACACTGAAGCTTTCTTT
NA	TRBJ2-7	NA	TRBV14	CASSKSLYEQYF	TGTGCCAGCAGCAAATCACTCTACGAGCAGTACTTC
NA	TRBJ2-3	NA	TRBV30	CAWGGGSGTDTQYF	TGTGCCTGGGGTGGGGGTTCGGGCACAGATACGCAGTATTTT
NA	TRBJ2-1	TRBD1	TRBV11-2	CASSHTPPGQGAYNEQFF	TGTGCCAGCAGCCATACCCCCCCGGGACAGGGCGCCTACAATGAGCAGTTCTTC
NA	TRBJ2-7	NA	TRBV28	CASWDGPSYEQYF	TGTGCCAGCTGGGACGGGCCCTCCTACGAGCAGTACTTC
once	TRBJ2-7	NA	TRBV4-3	CASSQDWKASEQYF	TGCGCCAGCAGCCAAGATTGGAAGGCTAGCGAGCAGTACTTC
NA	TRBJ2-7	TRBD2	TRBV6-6	CASSGSGRAYEQYF	TGTGCCAGCAGCGGTAGCGGGAGAGCTTACGAGCAGTACTTC
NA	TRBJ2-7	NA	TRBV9	CASSEGYYEQYF	TGTGCCAGCAGCGAGGGGTACTACGAGCAGTACTTC
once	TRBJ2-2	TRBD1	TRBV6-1	CASSDRETGELFF	TGTGCCAGCAGCGACAGGGAAACCGGGGAGCTGTTTTTT
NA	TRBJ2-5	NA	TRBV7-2	CASSPSQSHQETQYF	TGTGCCAGCAGCCCATCACAGAGCCACCAAGAGACCCAGTACTTC
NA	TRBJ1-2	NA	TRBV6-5	CASSFTEGHGYTF	TGTGCCAGCAGTTTCACTGAGGGGCATGGCTACACCTTC
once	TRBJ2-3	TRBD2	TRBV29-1	CSVAVTSGRKDTDTQYF	TGCAGCGTTGCTGTGACTAGCGGGAGGAAAGACACAGATACGCAGTATTTT
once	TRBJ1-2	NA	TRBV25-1	CASSEEIGANYGYTF	TGTGCCAGCAGTGAAGAAATTGGGGCCAACTATGGCTACACCTTC
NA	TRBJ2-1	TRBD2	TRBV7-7	CVSSPASGPYNEQFF	TGTGTTAGCAGCCCAGCTAGCGGCCCGTACAATGAGCAGTTCTTC
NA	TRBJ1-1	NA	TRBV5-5	CASSPGITEAFF	TGTGCCAGCAGCCCGGGAATTACTGAAGCTTTCTTT
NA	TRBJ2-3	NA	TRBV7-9	CASSLGTHSTDTQYF	TGTGCCAGCAGCTTAGGGACACACTCCACAGATACGCAGTATTTT
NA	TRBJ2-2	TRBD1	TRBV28	CASSFRSRTGPGELFF	TGTGCCAGCAGTTTCAGGTCCAGGACAGGGCCCGGGGAGCTGTTTTTT
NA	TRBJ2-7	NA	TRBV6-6	CASSYSGFYEQYF	TGTGCCAGCAGTTACTCGGGTTTCTACGAGCAGTACTTC
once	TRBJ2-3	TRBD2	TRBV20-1	CSARAESGRDWTDTQYF	TGCAGTGCTAGAGCGGAGAGCGGGAGGGATTGGACAGATACGCAGTATTTT
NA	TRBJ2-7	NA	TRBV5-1	CASSLESFYEQYF	TGCGCCAGCAGCTTGGAGTCGTTCTACGAGCAGTACTTC
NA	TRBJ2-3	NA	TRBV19	CASRSASTDTQYF	TGTGCCAGTAGGTCCGCCTCCACAGATACGCAGTATTTT
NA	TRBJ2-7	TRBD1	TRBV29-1	CSVEAWVGDRGADEQYF	TGCAGCGTTGAAGCCTGGGTAGGGGACAGGGGAGCGGACGAGCAGTACTTC
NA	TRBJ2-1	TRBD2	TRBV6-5	CASSSTGLAGIEQFF	TGTGCCAGCAGTTCCACGGGACTAGCGGGAATTGAGCAGTTCTTC
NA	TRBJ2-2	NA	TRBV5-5	CASSWTGTGELFF	TGTGCCAGCAGCTGGACGGGCACCGGGGAGCTGTTTTTT
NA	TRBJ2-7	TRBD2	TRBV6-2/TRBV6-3	CASSYSRASGYYEQYF	TGTGCCAGCAGTTACTCGAGGGCTAGCGGGTATTACGAGCAGTACTTC
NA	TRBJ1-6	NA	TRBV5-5	CASSLGWDNSPLHF	TGTGCCAGCAGCTTGGGCTGGGATAATTCACCCCTCCACTTT
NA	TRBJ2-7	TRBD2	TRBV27	CASSLGGVFEQYF	TGTGCCAGCAGTTTAGGGGGGGTCTTCGAGCAGTACTTC
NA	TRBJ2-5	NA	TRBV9	CASSVGLPQETQYF	TGTGCCAGCAGCGTAGGACTTCCCCAGGAGACCCAGTACTTC
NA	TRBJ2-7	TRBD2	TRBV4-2	CASSPAGEPTYEQYF	TGTGCCAGCAGCCCAGCGGGGGAGCCGACCTACGAGCAGTACTTC
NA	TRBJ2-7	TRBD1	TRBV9	CASSEKPDRETYEQYF	TGTGCCAGCAGTGAAAAACCGGACAGGGAAACCTACGAGCAGTACTTC
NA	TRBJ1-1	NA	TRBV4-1	CASSQEMYVEAFF	TGCGCCAGCAGCCAAGAAATGTATGTTGAAGCTTTCTTT
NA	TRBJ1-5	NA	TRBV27	CASSLQWNQPQHF	TGTGCCAGCAGTTTACAGTGGAATCAGCCCCAGCATTTT
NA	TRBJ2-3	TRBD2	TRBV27	CASSLTSGGPGEYF	TGTGCCAGCAGTTTGACTAGCGGGGGGCCCGGGGAGTATTTT
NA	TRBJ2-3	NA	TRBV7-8	CASSVSGPPDTQYF	TGTGCCAGCAGCGTTAGCGGCCCCCCGGATACGCAGTATTTT